This passage covers 28 T cell receptor beta chains from one sample sequenced in a study of T-cell memory formation after mild COVID-19. TCRdb passed the 5' RACE reads through MiXCR, listing each CDR3 protein once. The data contain 350,000 or so distinct CDR3 sequences, approximately 13% of them singletons. Specimen: PBMCs or a T cell subset sorted from them (not recorded which). These receptors all stem from a man aged 18-30 years who had mild COVID-19 (a few samples of this study predate the infection). Cell type and time point are not known.

Regarding this clonotype: One base away lies a much larger clone, so this may be a sequencing read error. This sequence joins TRBV29-1 and TRBJ1-1, with D possibly matching TRBD1 (5 bases). The CDR3 consists of 10 residues. The germline gives CDR1 SQVTM, CDR2 ANQGSEA. Trimming took off 6 bases at V and 4 bases at J, with 6 bases between the two ends. The CDR3 sequence is CSVGATEAFF. CDR3 bases: TGCAGCGTCGGGGCCACTGAAGCTTTCTTT. Full variable domain (remainder filled in from reference TRBV29-1 and TRBJ1-1): SAVISQKPSRDICQRGTSLTIQCQVDSQVTMMFWYRQQPGQSLTLIATANQGSEATYESGFVIDKFPISRPNLTFSTLTVSNMSPEDSSIYLCSVGATEAFFGQGTRLTVV.

V and J are TRBV7-9 and TRBJ2-7; D is unresolved. CDR1 is SEHNR and CDR2 is FQNEAQ in the germline V gene (reference sequence). With 4 bases removed from V and 6 bases from J, the gap between germline ends came to 10 bases. CDR3 length: 12 amino acids. CDR3 amino acids: CASSSFILEQYF. CDR3 bases: TGTGCCAGCAGCTCCTTCATACTCGAGCAGTACTTC.

The table lists this clonotype with a few counts. The rearrangement links TRBV20-1 to TRBJ2-7; possibly TRBD2 for D (5 bases). Trimming left V 6 bases short and J 2 bases short, with 17 bases between. This CDR3 contains 14 residues. CDR1 and CDR2 from the germline V gene are DFQATT and SNEGSKA (reference sequence). The CDR3 protein is CSAFDARVAYEQYF. DNA for the CDR3: TGCAGTGCGTTTGACGCGAGGGTTGCCTACGAGCAGTACTTC.

The chain uses TRBV6-2 or TRBV6-3 and TRBJ2-3, with 8 positions matching TRBD2. V lost 5 bases, J lost 2 bases, and 12 bases stayed unmatched. The CDR3 consists of 17 residues. Germline CDR1 is MNHEY and CDR2 is SVGEGT. In DNA form, the CDR3 reads TGTGCCAGCAGTCAGGGCCAGCGGGGGAGAAACACAGATACGCAGTATTTT. It specifies CASSQGQRGRNTDTQYF.

The chain is built from TRBV7-2 and TRBJ2-2; TRBD1 aligns across 7 bases. The CDR3 has 14 residues. Germline CDR1 SGHTA, CDR2 FQGNSA. V dropped 7 bases and J dropped 5; count of bases not matched to a gene: 7. CDR3 DNA: TGTGCCAGCATCCTGACAGGGCTAACCGGGGAGCTGTTTTTT. The encoded protein is CASILTGLTGELFF.

The chain employs TRBV5-4 and TRBJ1-1, with a possible D match to TRBD1 (6 bases). The germline V and J ends were trimmed by 5 bases and 4 bases, with 15 bases remaining between them. Germline CDR1 is SGHNT and CDR2 is YYREEE (reference sequence). The CDR3 sequence is 14 residues long. CDR3 region: CASRQTGGLTEAFF. CDR3 nucleotide sequence: TGTGCCAGCAGACAAACGGGGGGGCTCACTGAAGCTTTCTTT.

This clonotype has a count of ten or more. V is TRBV28 and J is TRBJ2-2; D is undetermined. V dropped 5 bases and J dropped 5 bases, with 6 bases sitting between them. In germline, CDR1 is MDHEN, CDR2 SYDVKM. The CDR3 extends over 12 amino acids. The CDR3 sequence: CASSETTGELFF. CDR3 DNA sequence: TGTGCCAGCAGTGAAACGACCGGGGAGCTGTTTTTT.

V and J are TRBV28 and TRBJ1-3; D is ambiguous. CDR3 size: 12 residues. Germline V gene lookup returns CDR1 MDHEN and CDR2 SYDVKM. The V end lost 8 bases, the J end lost 6 bases, and 11 bases lay between the germline ends. CDR3 sequence reads: CASRPGANTIYF. CDR3 coding DNA: TGTGCCAGCCGCCCAGGAGCAAACACCATATATTTT.

This clonotype came up a few times. This rearrangement joins TRBV14 to TRBJ2-7; tentatively, D is TRBD1 or TRBD2 (5 bases each). V lost 0 bases and J 12 bases, leaving 12 bases between the germline ends. The CDR3 has 12 residues. Germline loops: CDR1 SGHDN, CDR2 FVKESK. CDR3 region: CASSQDPGRGYV. Written as DNA, the CDR3 is TGTGCCAGCAGCCAAGACCCGGGACGGGGGTACGTC.

The table lists this clonotype with a few counts. The chain links TRBV4-3 to TRBJ2-7, with TRBD1 as a possible D gene (6 bases). The CDR3 loop spans 14 amino acids. The V and J ends lost 5 bases and 0 bases respectively, with 11 bases between them. The germline V gene encodes CDR1 LGHNA and CDR2 YSLEER. The CDR3 bases are TGCGCCAGCAGCGCTCGGACAGACTCCTACGAGCAGTACTTC. It is translated as CASSARTDSYEQYF.

This sequence joins TRBV7-2 and TRBJ2-3; 11 bases map to TRBD2. The CDR3 sequence is 15 residues long. Germline values: CDR1 SGHTA, CDR2 FQGNSA. The V and J ends lost 8 bases and 5 bases, in that order; junction bases with no gene match: 9. The CDR3 region is CASGTSGFTLDTQYF. The CDR3 DNA follows: TGTGCCAGCGGGACTAGCGGTTTCACTTTAGATACGCAGTATTTT.

V usage is TRBV19 and J usage is TRBJ2-7; D possibly corresponds to TRBD1 (6 bases). Deletions cut 4 bases from V and 0 bases from J, with 13 bases between. CDR1 and CDR2 from the germline V gene are LNHDA and SQIVND (reference sequence). CDR3 length: 15 residues. Here the CDR3 reads CASSTRTESSYEQYF. Written as DNA, the CDR3 is TGTGCCAGTAGTACCAGGACAGAGAGCTCCTACGAGCAGTACTTC.

V is TRBV19 and J is TRBJ1-5; the D is unclear. CDR1 is LNHDA, CDR2 SQIVND, per germline (reference sequence). Trimming stripped 6 bases from V and 2 bases from J, with 17 bases between. The CDR3 loop spans 16 amino acids. CDR3 sequence: CASRTRTGMRNQPQHF. The DNA of the CDR3 is TGTGCCAGTAGAACGCGAACGGGGATGCGCAATCAGCCCCAGCATTTT.

The chain uses TRBV12-3 or TRBV12-4 and TRBJ1-1; D perhaps matches TRBD1 (6 bases). The CDR3 has 15 amino acids. The germline V and J ends were trimmed by 6 bases and 1 base, with 15 bases remaining between them. The CDR3 DNA follows: TGTGCCAGCAGCGAACTTACAGGGTCGAACACTGAAGCTTTCTTT. Translated: CASSELTGSNTEAFF.

The chain combines TRBV3-1 with TRBJ2-7; no definite D call. The CDR3 spans 13 residues. V dropped 1 base and J dropped 3 bases, with 7 bases sitting between them. Germline V gene sequence: CDR1 LGHDT, CDR2 YNNKEL (reference sequence). The CDR3, as DNA: TGTGCCAGCAGCCAAGGATCCTTCTACGAGCAGTACTTC. Translated, it gives CASSQGSFYEQYF.

This clonotype was observed a few times. This chain connects TRBV6-1 to TRBJ2-2; 9 bases are a match to TRBD1. After removal of 11 bases from V and 5 bases from J, the junction contained 15 bases not matched to a gene. CDR1 is MNHNS, CDR2 SASEGT, per germline. CDR3 size: 16 residues. The CDR3 nucleotides read TGTGCCGGTGGGGGAGCCACAGGGGGCGAGACCGGGGAGCTGTTTTTT. Residues: CAGGGATGGETGELFF.

This rearrangement joins TRBV7-8 to TRBJ2-5; D is uncertain. The CDR3 runs 14 residues. Germline V gene lookup returns CDR1 SGHVS and CDR2 FQNEAQ. The V end lost 5 bases, the J end lost 2 bases, and 12 bases lay between the germline ends. The CDR3 region is CASSPPRLQETQYF. The CDR3 nucleotides read TGTGCCAGCAGCCCACCCAGACTGCAAGAGACCCAGTACTTC. Based on the CDR3 plus reference TRBV7-8 and TRBJ2-5, the full variable domain is GAGVSQSPRYKVAKRGQDVALRCDPISGHVSLFWYQQALGQGPEFLTYFQNEAQLDKSGLPSDRFFAERPEGSVSTLKIQRTQQEDSAVYLCASSPPRLQETQYFGPGTRLLVL.

The V gene is TRBV9, the J gene TRBJ2-2, with TRBD2 matching 7 bases. V dropped 3 bases and J dropped 2; count of bases not matched to a gene: 7. The CDR3 has 16 residues. The germline gives CDR1 SGDLS, CDR2 YYNGEE. The CDR3 here is CASSDSAGENTGELFF. CDR3 sequence (DNA): TGTGCCAGCAGCGACTCGGCGGGGGAAAACACCGGGGAGCTGTTTTTT.

This chain links TRBV12-3 or TRBV12-4 with TRBJ1-1; tentatively, D is TRBD1 (6 bases). The V and J ends lost 6 bases and 0 bases respectively, with 14 bases between them. The CDR3 is 15 residues long. In DNA, the CDR3 is TGTGCCAGCAGGGATCAGGGGATGGTGAACACTGAAGCTTTCTTT. Translation: CASRDQGMVNTEAFF.

The CDR3 loop is CASSLKDFPGDEQYF. Written as DNA, the CDR3 is TGTGCCAGCAGCTTAAAGGACTTCCCGGGCGACGAGCAGTACTTC. The J gene is TRBJ2-7, the V gene TRBV7-6, with D maybe TRBD2 (5 bases). V was shortened by 2 bases and J by 5 bases, with 16 bases between the two germline ends. Germline V gene sequence: CDR1 SGHVS, CDR2 FNYEAQ. The CDR3 spans 15 residues.

The chain uses TRBV10-2 and TRBJ2-5; 11 nucleotides line up with TRBD2. Losses at the gene ends were 6 bases for V and 5 bases for J; bases not matched to a gene: 8. The germline CDR1 and CDR2 sequences are WSHSY and SAAADI. This CDR3 region has 15 residues. The CDR3 reads CASSHSGGARETQYF. The CDR3 DNA sequence: TGCGCCAGCAGCCATAGCGGGGGGGCCCGGGAGACCCAGTACTTC.

The chain uses TRBV6-5 and TRBJ1-6, with D maybe TRBD1 (6 bases). Germline CDR1 and CDR2: MNHEY and SVGAGI. V was clipped by 7 bases and J by 5 bases, with 15 bases between them. CDR3 length: 15 residues. CDR3: CASTRSGQNNSPLHF. CDR3 bases: TGTGCCAGCACCCGGAGCGGACAGAATAATTCACCCCTCCACTTT.

The V and J genes are TRBV7-2 and TRBJ1-5, with 10 bases that match TRBD1. Germline V gene data show CDR1 as SGHTA and CDR2 as FQGNSA. The V gene end was trimmed by 5 bases and the J gene end by 0 bases; junction bases not matched to a gene: 7. The length of the CDR3 is 17 residues. CDR3 residues: CASSRTGGLYSNQPQHF. In DNA, the CDR3 is TGTGCCAGCAGCCGGACAGGGGGGCTCTATAGCAATCAGCCCCAGCATTTT. The full variable domain, with the rest looked up from reference TRBV7-2 and TRBJ1-5, is GAGVSQSPSNKVTEKGKDVELRCDPISGHTALYWYRQSLGQGLEFLIYFQGNSAPDKSGLPSDRFSAERTGGSVSTLTIQRTQQEDSAVYLCASSRTGGLYSNQPQHFGDGTRLSIL.

This clonotype was found many times. The chain links TRBV7-8 to TRBJ2-3, with D perhaps being TRBD1 or TRBD2 (5 bases each). CDR1 is SGHVS, CDR2 FQNEAQ, per germline. V shed 6 bases and J shed 0 bases, with 7 bases lying between them. The CDR3 is 13 residues long. The CDR3, as DNA: TGTGCCAGCAGGTGGGGGAGCACAGATACGCAGTATTTT. Its protein product is CASRWGSTDTQYF.

The V call is TRBV7-2, the J call TRBJ1-1; possible D gene TRBD1, 6 bases. The CDR3 runs to 16 residues. The V end lost 1 base, the J end lost 5 bases, and 17 bases lay between the germline ends. The V gene's germline CDR1 is SGHTA and CDR2 FQGNSA. The CDR3 loop reads CASSLGRGPWRTEAFF. The CDR3 DNA follows: TGTGCCAGCAGCTTAGGTCGGGGGCCTTGGAGGACTGAAGCTTTCTTT. Complete variable domain (other parts from reference TRBV7-2 and TRBJ1-1): GAGVSQSPSNKVTEKGKDVELRCDPISGHTALYWYRQSLGQGLEFLIYFQGNSAPDKSGLPSDRFSAERTGGSVSTLTIQRTQQEDSAVYLCASSLGRGPWRTEAFFGQGTRLTVV.

J is TRBJ2-5 and V is TRBV12-3 or TRBV12-4, with a tentative D call TRBD1 (8 bases). The CDR3 covers 17 residues. The ends were cut back, 6 bases at V and 1 base at J, with 21 bases in the middle. CDR3 amino acids: CASSLGRGQVFQETQYF. CDR3 coding DNA: TGTGCCAGCAGCTTGGGGAGGGGACAGGTCTTCCAAGAGACCCAGTACTTC.

The rearrangement links TRBV4-3 to TRBJ2-5, with D maybe TRBD2 (5 bases). The CDR3 extends over 13 amino acids. Per the germline V gene, CDR1 is LGHNA and CDR2 is YSLEER. V dropped 0 bases and J dropped 5 bases, with 7 bases sitting between them. This CDR3 reads CASSQELGETQYF. In nucleotides, the CDR3 is TGCGCCAGCAGCCAAGAACTAGGGGAGACCCAGTACTTC.

The V call is TRBV10-3, the J call TRBJ1-2, with D possibly matching TRBD1 (5 bases). Trimming took 4 bases from V and 6 from J, leaving 12 bases between them. Germline CDR1 and CDR2: ENHRY and SYGVKD. The CDR3 has 13 amino acids. As DNA, the CDR3 is TGTGCCATCAGTGGGTCGACGGACAATGGCTACACCTTC. Its protein is CAISGSTDNGYTF.